This T cell receptor beta chain was identified during a study of blood T cell repertoires in COVID-19. Overall study: The study drew acute and convalescent COVID-19 samples from the United States, Italy and Spain. Sources were T cells, B-cell-depleted T cells, or PBMCs; the material itself was cDNA or gDNA.

After removal of 5 bases from V and 5 bases from J, the junction contained 9 bases not matched to a gene. CDR3 length: 16 residues. In germline, CDR1 is SGHNT, CDR2 YYREEE (reference sequence). In the source study's methods: Estimation of nucleated cell counts relied on the amplification of reference gene primers. Repertoires were generated with immunoSEQ multiplex PCR, while TCRdb's copy carries only in-frame clones and drops some. Clone size and the V and J calls come from that table; the DNA yielded D and trimming. This sample has around 100,000 clones, with over 75% found just once. This clone appeared once.

The sample comprised peripheral blood. The chain employs TRBV5-4 and TRBJ2-2; 10 nucleotides align to TRBD2. The TCR originated in a human donor with acute or convalescent COVID-19. The donor label of this sample is uncertain. The CDR3 is CASREFSGGQTGELFF. DNA of the CDR3: TGTGCCAGCAGAGAATTTAGCGGGGGGCAGACCGGGGAGCTGTTTTTT.